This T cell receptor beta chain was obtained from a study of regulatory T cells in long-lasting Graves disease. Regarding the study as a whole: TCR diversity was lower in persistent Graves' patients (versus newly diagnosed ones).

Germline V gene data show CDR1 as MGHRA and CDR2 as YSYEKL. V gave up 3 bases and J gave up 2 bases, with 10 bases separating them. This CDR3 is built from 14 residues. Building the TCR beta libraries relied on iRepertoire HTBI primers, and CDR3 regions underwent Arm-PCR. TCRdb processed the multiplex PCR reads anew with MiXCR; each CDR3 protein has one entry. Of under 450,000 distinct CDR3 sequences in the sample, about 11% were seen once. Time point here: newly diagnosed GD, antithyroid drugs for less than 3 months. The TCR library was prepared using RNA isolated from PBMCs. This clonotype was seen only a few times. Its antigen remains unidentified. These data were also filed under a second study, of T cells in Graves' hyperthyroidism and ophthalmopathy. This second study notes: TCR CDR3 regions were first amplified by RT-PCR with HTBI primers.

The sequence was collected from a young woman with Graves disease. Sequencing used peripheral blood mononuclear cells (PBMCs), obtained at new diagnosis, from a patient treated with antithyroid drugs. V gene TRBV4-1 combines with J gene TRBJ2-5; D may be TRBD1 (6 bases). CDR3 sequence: CASSHRQAQETQYF. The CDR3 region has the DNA TGCGCCAGCAGCCATCGACAGGCGCAAGAGACCCAGTACTTC.